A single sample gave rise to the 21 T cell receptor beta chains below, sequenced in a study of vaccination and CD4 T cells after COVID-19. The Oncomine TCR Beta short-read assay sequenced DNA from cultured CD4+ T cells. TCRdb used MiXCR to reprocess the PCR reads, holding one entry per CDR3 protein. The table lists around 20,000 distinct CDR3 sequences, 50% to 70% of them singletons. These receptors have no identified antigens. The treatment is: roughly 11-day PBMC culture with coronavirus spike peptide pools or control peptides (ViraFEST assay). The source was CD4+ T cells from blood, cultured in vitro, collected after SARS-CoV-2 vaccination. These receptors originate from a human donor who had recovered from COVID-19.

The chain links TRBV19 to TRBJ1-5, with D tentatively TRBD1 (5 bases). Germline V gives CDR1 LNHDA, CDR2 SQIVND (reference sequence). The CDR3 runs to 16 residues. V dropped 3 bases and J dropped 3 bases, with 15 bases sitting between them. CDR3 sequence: CASSMEVQVDNQPQHF. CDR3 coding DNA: TGTGCCAGTAGTATGGAGGTACAGGTTGACAATCAGCCCCAGCATTTT.

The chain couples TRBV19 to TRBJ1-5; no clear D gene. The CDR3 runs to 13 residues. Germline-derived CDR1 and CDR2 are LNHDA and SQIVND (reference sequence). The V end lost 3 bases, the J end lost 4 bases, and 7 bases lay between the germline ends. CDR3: CASSMMGNQPQHF. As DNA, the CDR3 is TGTGCCAGTAGTATGATGGGTAATCAGCCCCAGCATTTT.

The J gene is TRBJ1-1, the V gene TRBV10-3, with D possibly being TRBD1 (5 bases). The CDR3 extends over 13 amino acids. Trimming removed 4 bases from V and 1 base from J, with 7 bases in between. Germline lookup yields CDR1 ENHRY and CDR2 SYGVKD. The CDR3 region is CAISAQGNTEAFF. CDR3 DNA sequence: TGTGCCATCAGTGCCCAGGGGAACACTGAAGCTTTCTTT.

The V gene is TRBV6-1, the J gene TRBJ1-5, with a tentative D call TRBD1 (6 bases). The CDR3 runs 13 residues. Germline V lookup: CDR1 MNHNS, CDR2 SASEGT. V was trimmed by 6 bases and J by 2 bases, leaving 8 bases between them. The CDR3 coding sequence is TGTGCCAGCAGCGCAGGGGGCAATCAGCCCCAGCATTTT. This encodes CASSAGGNQPQHF.

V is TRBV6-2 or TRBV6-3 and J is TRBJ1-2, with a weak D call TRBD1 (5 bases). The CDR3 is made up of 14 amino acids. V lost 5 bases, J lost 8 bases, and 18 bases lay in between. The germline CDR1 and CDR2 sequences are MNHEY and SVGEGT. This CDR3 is CASSQIDRAGGYTF. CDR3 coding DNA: TGTGCCAGCAGTCAAATAGACAGAGCTGGCGGCTACACCTTC.

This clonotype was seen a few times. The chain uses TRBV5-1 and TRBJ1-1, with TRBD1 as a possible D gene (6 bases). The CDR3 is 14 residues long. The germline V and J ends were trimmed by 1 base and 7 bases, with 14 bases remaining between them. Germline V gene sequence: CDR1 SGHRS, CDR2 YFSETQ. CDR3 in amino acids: CASSLFLGGSEAFF. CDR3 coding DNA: TGCGCCAGCAGCTTGTTCCTTGGGGGCAGTGAAGCTTTCTTT.

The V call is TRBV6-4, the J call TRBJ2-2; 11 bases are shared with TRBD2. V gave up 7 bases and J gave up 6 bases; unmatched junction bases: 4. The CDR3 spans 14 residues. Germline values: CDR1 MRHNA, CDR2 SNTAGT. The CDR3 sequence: CASKLAGEAGELFF. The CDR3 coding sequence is TGTGCCAGCAAACTAGCGGGAGAAGCCGGGGAGCTGTTTTTT.

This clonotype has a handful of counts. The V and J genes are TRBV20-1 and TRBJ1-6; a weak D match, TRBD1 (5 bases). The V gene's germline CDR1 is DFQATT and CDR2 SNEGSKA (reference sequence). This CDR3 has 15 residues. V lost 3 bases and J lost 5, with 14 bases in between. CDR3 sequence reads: CSASLLPGDNSPLHF. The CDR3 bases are TGCAGTGCTAGTCTTTTACCGGGGGATAATTCACCCCTCCACTTT.

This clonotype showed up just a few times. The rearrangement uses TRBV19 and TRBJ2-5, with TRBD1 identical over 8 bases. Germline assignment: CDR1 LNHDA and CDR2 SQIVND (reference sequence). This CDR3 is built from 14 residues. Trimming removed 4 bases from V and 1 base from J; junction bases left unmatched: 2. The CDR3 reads CASSTTGGQETQYF. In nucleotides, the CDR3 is TGTGCCAGTAGTACAACAGGGGGCCAAGAGACCCAGTACTTC.

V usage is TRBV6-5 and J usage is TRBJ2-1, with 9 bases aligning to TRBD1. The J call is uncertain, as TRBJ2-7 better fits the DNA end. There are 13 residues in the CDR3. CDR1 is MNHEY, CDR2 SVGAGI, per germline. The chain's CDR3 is CASSSQGAAEQYF. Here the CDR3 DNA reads TGTGCCAGCAGTTCACAGGGGGCGGCCGAGCAGTACTTC.

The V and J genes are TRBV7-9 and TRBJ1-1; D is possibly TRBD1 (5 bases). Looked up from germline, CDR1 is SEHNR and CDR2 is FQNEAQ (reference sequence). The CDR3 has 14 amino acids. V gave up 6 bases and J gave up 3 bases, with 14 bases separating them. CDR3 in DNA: TGTGCCAGCAGTCCTGAATTCAGGGACACTGAAGCTTTCTTT. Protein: CASSPEFRDTEAFF.

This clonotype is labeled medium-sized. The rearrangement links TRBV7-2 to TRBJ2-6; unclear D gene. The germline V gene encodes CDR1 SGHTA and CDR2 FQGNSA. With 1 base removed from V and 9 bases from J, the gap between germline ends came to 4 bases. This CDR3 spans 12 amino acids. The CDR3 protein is CASSLDLNVLTF. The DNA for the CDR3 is TGTGCCAGCAGCTTAGATCTCAACGTCCTGACTTTC.

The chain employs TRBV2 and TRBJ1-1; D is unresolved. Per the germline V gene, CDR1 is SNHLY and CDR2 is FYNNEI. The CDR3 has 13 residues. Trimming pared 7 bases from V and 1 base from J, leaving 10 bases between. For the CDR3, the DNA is TGTGCCAGCACAGCCCTAAAGAACACTGAAGCTTTCTTT. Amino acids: CASTALKNTEAFF.

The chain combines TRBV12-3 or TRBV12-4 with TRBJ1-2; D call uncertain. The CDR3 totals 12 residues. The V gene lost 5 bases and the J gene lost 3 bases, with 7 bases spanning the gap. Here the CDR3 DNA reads TGTGCCAGCAGTCCGGGGTACTATGGCTACACCTTC. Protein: CASSPGYYGYTF.

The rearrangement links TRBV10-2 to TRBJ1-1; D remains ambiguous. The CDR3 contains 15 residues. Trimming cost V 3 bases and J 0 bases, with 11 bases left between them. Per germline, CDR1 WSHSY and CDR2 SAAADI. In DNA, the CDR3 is TGCGCCAGCAGTGAACAGACCAATCTGAACACTGAAGCTTTCTTT. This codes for CASSEQTNLNTEAFF.

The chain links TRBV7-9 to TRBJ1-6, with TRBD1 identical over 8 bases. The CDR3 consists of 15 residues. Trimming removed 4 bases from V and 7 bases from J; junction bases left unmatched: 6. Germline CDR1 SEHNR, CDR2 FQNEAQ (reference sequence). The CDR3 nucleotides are TGTGCCAGCAGCTCTCAGGGGGCTAGCAATTCACCCCTCCACTTT. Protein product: CASSSQGASNSPLHF.

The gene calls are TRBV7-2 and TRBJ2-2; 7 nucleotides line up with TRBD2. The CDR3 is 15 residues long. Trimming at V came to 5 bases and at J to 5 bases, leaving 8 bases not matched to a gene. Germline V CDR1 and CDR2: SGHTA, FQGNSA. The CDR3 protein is CASSLSPGGTGELFF. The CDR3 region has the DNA TGTGCCAGCAGCCTATCCCCGGGGGGTACCGGGGAGCTGTTTTTT.

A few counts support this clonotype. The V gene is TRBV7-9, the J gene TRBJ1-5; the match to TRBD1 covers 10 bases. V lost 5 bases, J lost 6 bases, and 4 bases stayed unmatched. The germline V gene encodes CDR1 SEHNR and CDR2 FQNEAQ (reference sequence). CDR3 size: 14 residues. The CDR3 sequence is CASSIGQGGQPQHF. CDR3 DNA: TGTGCCAGCAGCATCGGACAGGGGGGTCAGCCCCAGCATTTT.

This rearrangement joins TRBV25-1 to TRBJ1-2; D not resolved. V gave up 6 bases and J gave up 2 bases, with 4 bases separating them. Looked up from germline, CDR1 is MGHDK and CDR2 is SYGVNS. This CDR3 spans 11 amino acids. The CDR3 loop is CASRQNYGYTF. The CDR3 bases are TGTGCCAGCAGACAGAACTATGGCTACACCTTC.

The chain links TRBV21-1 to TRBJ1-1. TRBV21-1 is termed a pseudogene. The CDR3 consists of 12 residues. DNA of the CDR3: TGTGCCAGCAGAATAGGGCACATTGAAGCTTTCTTT. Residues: CASRIGHIEAFF.

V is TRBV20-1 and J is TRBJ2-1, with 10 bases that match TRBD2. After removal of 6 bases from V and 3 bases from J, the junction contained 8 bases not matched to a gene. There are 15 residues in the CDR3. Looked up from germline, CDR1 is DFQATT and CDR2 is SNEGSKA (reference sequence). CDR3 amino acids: CSADSGTSVYNEQFF. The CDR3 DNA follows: TGCAGTGCAGATTCCGGGACTAGCGTCTACAATGAGCAGTTCTTC.